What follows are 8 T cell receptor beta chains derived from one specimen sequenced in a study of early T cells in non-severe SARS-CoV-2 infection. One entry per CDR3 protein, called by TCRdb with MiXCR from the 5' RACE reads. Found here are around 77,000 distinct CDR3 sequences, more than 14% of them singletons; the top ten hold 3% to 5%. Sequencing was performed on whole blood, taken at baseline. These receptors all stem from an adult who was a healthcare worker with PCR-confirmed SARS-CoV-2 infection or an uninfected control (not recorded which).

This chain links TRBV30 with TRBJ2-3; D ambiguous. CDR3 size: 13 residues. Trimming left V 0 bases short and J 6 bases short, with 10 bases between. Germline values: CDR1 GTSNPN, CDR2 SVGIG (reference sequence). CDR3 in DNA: TGTGCCTGGAGTGTACGACGTCGGGATACGCAGTATTTT. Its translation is CAWSVRRRDTQYF.

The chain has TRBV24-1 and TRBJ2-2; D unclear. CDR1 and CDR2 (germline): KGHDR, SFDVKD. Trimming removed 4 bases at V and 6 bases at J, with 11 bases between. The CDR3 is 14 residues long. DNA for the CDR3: TGTGCCACCAGTGAGGATCGTCGATCCGGGGAGCTGTTTTTT. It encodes CATSEDRRSGELFF.

The CDR3 DNA reads TGTGCCAGCTCAATCGGGACAGGAACCTACGAGCAGTACTTC. Its protein is CASSIGTGTYEQYF. V usage is TRBV18 and J usage is TRBJ2-7; 8 positions agree with TRBD1. After removal of 5 bases from V and 2 bases from J, the junction contained 5 bases not matched to a gene. Germline CDR1 is KGHSH and CDR2 is LQKENI. This CDR3 contains 14 residues.

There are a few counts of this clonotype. For the CDR3, the DNA is TGCAGCGTTGGCCCACAGGGGGTGATATGGATGGGGGCCTACGAGCAGTACTTC. Translated: CSVGPQGVIWMGAYEQYF. The genes are TRBV29-1 and TRBJ2-7, with 8 bases matching TRBD1. Germline trimming cut 4 bases from V and 2 bases from J; bases unmatched to any gene: 19. This CDR3 contains 18 residues. The germline CDR1 and CDR2 sequences are SQVTM and ANQGSEA.

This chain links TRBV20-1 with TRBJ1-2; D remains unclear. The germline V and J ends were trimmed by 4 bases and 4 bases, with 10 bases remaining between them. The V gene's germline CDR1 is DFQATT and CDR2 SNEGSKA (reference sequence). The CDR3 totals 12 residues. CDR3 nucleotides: TGCAGTGCTAAGGGCCTTACCTATGGCTACACCTTC. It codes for CSAKGLTYGYTF.

The CDR3: CAISGAGARDTQYF. The CDR3 nucleotides are TGTGCCATCAGTGGAGCGGGAGCCCGAGATACGCAGTATTTT. The chain has TRBV10-3 and TRBJ2-3; TRBD2 agrees at 8 bases. V lost 4 bases to trimming and J lost 5 bases; unmatched junction nucleotides: 5. In germline, CDR1 is ENHRY, CDR2 SYGVKD. This CDR3 has 14 amino acids.

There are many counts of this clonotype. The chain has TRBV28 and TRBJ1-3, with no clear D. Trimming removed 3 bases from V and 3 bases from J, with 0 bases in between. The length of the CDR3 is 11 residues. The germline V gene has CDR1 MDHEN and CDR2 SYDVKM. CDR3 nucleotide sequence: TGTGCCAGCAGTTTTGGAAACACCATATATTTT. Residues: CASSFGNTIYF.

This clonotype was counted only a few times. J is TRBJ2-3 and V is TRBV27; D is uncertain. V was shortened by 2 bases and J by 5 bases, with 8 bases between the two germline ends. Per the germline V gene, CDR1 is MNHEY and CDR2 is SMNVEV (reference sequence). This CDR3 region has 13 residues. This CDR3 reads CASSLIRKDTQYF. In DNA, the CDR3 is TGTGCCAGCAGTTTAATTAGGAAAGATACGCAGTATTTT.